This T cell receptor (beta chain) was found in a study of blood T cell repertoires in COVID-19 (dated by TCRdb to 2019 to 2021). Turning to the overall study: The collaborator samples originated in the United States, Italy and Spain and spanned the acute and convalescent phases of COVID-19. The prospective study material was composed of cDNA or gDNA derived from T cells, B-cell-depleted T cells, or PBMCs. Subjects who had been exposed to COVID-19, were actively infected with it, or had recovered from it provided the deeply sampled blood TCRbeta repertoires that made up the dataset. The repertoires were released in a freely available public database meant as a resource for research on the immune response to SARS-CoV-2. Samples were obtained from the ongoing ImmuneRACE study (first 160 participants) and from 1,254 subjects provided by 6 global collaborators. A de-identified subject ID, COVID-19 status, age in years and sex were almost always included in the sample metadata. Where available, HLA class I and class II types were taken from metadata supplied by the sample provider and were not determined by assay-based typing.

The immunoSEQ Assay, a bias-controlled multiplex PCR, was used to amplify TCRbeta CDR3 regions from genomic DNA. The study's own analysis went as follows. Within the assay, amplification of reference gene primers was used to estimate how many nucleated cells each sample contained. Sequence reads were collapsed and filtered to measure the absolute abundance of every unique TCRbeta CDR3 rearrangement. For each sample, productive Simpson clonality was calculated as the square root of Simpson's diversity index across productive rearrangements. Sourced from immuneACCESS, this table was stored by TCRdb with only in-frame sequences that have V and J called. A share of the clones is absent; for the studies checked, an unresolved V gene accounts for under half, and the remainder has no known explanation. The DNA was the basis for D and trimming; V, J and clone size are from that table. The sample records about 500,000 clones, 87% of which are singletons. The top ten clones comprise 0.7% of the sample.

Summary of the overall study and its limitations: Clinical and demographic metadata were provided uncurated, with the amount varying by source and participant.

Enrolling through a virtual design, the prospective study's participants ranged in age from about 18 to 89 years and lived across 24 United States geographic areas. To assign participants to cohorts, the prospective study relied on clinical history that participants themselves reported in a screening survey and a study questionnaire. ImmuneRACE Cohort 3 recovered participants were defined by two consecutive negative NP/OP PCR tests, healthcare professional clearance, or symptom resolution. In the prospective study, mobile phlebotomists collected whole blood, serum and a nasopharyngeal or oropharyngeal swab from each participant. Prospective study participants could optionally give additional blood draws and questionnaires over an approximately two-month period. Prospective study blood samples were shipped either frozen or at room temperature before DNA extraction. CDR1 and CDR2 (SQVTM, ANQGSEA) derive from the germline V gene. The CDR3 holds 14 amino acids from the cysteine to the phenylalanine. CDR3 DNA is the only sequence kept; it has 42 bases, read in frame from the first base. Between the V and J ends, shortened by 7 bases and 5 bases respectively, the junction contains 17 bases.

Regarding this clone: It lacks a known antigen. No base quality information exists; no much larger clone differs at one position.

The clonotype comes from a woman between 18 and 30 years old who had recovered from COVID-19. The sequence is built from TRBV29-1 and TRBJ2-2; the D gene cannot be named for sure. Sequencing was done on a sample of PBMCs or T cells enriched from blood (not recorded which). CDR3 region: CSARTEASTGELFF. At the DNA level, the sequence is TGCAGCGCCAGAACTGAGGCTTCAACCGGGGAGCTGTTTTTT.